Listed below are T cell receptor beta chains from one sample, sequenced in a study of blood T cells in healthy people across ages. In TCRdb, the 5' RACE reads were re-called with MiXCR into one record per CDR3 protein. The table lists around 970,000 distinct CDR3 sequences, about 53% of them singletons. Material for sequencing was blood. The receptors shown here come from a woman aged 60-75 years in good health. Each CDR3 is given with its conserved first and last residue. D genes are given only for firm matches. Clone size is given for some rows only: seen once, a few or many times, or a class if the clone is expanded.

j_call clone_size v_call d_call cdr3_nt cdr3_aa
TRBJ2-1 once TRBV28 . TGTGCCAGCAGTTTAGCCGGGACAAGCCATCGGGATGAGCAGTTCTTC CASSLAGTSHRDEQFF
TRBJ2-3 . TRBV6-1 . TGTGCCAGCAGCCGGACAGTTCTGGCTTATAGCACAGATACGCAGTATTTT CASSRTVLAYSTDTQYF
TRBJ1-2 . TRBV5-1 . TGCGCCAGCAGCTTGGCCCTCGGGGGTGGCTATGGCTACACCTTC CASSLALGGGYGYTF
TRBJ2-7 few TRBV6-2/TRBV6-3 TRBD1 TGTGCCAGCACCGGGACAGCCTCCTACGAGCAGTACTTC CASTGTASYEQYF
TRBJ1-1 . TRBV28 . TGTGCCAGCAGTCCTCCGAACAGGGTAGGAAGGGCTTTCTTT CASSPPNRVGRAFF
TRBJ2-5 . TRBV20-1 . TGCAGTGCTCACGCGGAGCGGTACCAAGAGACCCAGTACTTC CSAHAERYQETQYF
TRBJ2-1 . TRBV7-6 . TGTGCCAGCAGCTTAAGATCGGGCCCCTTGGGTGAGCAGTTCTTC CASSLRSGPLGEQFF
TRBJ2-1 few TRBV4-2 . TGTGCCAGCAGTTGGTGGAGGGGCGGTGAGCAGTTCTTC CASSWWRGGEQFF
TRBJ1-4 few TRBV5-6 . TGTGCCAGCAGCTTGGGGTCTACAACTAATGAAAAACTGTTTTTT CASSLGSTTNEKLFF
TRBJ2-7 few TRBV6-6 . TGTGCCAGCCGTAGTCGGTCAGGGGTCGCCTACGAGCAGTACTTC CASRSRSGVAYEQYF
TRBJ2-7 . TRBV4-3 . TGCGCCAGCAGCCGAGACAGTTTTAGCTCCTACGAGCAGTACTTC CASSRDSFSSYEQYF
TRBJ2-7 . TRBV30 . TGTGCCTGGAGTGACGGGAATGTCTACGAGCAGTACTTC CAWSDGNVYEQYF
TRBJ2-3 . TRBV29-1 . TGCAGCGTTGAAGTAGTCAGCGTGGGAGATACGCAGTATTTT CSVEVVSVGDTQYF
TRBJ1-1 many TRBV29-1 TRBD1 TGCAGCGTTAGCCAGGGGGCCACTGAAGCTTTCTTT CSVSQGATEAFF
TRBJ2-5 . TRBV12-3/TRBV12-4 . TGTGCCAGCAGACCCGCGACAGGGAGGGAGACCCAGTACTTC CASRPATGRETQYF
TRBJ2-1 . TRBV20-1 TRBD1 TGCAGTGCCACACGGGACAGGGCCCTGGGGGATGAGCAGTTCTTC CSATRDRALGDEQFF
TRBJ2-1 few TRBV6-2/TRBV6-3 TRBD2 TGTGCCAGCAGCCCCCCCACCTTAGCGGGAGGGGTCAATGAGCAGTTCTTC CASSPPTLAGGVNEQFF
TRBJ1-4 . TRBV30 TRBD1 TGTGCCTGGAGTGGGGGACAGGGAGGTGAAAAACTGTTTTTT CAWSGGQGGEKLFF
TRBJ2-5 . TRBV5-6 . TGTGCCAGCAGCCAAACGGCAGGGTTTGGCGAGACCCAGTACTTC CASSQTAGFGETQYF
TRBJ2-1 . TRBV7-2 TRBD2 TGTGCCAGCAGCGAGCCGGGACTAGCGGGAGGGGTAGAGCAGTTCTTC CASSEPGLAGGVEQFF
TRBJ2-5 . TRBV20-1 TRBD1 TGCAGTGCTAGAGAGGACAGGGTAATTCAGACCCAGTACTTC CSAREDRVIQTQYF
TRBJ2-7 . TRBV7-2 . TGTGCCAGCAGCTTTTTTGCGGCCTACGAGCAGTACTTC CASSFFAAYEQYF
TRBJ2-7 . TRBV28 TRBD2 TGTGCCAGCAGCCTTGAGGGGGCAGCGGGAGGAAACGAGCAGTACTTC CASSLEGAAGGNEQYF